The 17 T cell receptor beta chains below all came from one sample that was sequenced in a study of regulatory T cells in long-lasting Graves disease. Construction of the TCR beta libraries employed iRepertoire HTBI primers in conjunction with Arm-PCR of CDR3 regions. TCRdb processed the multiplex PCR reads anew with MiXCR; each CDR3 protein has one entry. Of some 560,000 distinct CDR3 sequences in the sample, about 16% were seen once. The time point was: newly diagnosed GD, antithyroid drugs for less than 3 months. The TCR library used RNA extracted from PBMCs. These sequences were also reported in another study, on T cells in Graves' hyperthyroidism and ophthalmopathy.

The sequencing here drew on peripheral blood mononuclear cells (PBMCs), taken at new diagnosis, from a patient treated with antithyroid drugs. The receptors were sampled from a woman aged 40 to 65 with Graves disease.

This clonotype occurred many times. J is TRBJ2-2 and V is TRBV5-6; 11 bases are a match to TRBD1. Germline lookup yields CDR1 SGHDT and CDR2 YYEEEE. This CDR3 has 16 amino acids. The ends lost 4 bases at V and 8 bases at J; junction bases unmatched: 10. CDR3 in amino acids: CASSPPGQGAPGELFF. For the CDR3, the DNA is TGTGCCAGCAGCCCCCCCGGACAGGGGGCGCCAGGGGAGCTGTTTTTT.

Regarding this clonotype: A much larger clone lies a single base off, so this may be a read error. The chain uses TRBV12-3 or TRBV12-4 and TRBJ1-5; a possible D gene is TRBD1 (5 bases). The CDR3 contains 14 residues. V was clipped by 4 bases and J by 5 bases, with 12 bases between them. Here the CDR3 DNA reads TGTGCCAGCAGTTCCGCAGGGTTAGATCAGCCCCAGCATTTT. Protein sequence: CASSSAGLDQPQHF.

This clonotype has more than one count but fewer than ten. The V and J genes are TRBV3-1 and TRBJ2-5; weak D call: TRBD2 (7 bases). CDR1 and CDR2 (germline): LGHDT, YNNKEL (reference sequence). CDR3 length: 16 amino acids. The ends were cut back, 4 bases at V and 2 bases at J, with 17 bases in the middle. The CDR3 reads CASSPLEGGIQETQYF. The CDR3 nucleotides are TGTGCCAGCAGCCCGCTCGAGGGGGGGATACAAGAGACCCAGTACTTC.

CDR3 protein: CASSQEWAGVGYGYTF. The CDR3 bases are TGTGCCAGCAGCCAGGAGTGGGCAGGGGTAGGATATGGCTACACCTTC. J is TRBJ1-2 and V is TRBV3-1, with a tentative D call TRBD1 (6 bases). Trimming cost V 3 bases and J 5 bases, with 19 bases left between them. This CDR3 has 16 amino acids. Per the germline V gene, CDR1 is LGHDT and CDR2 is YNNKEL (reference sequence).

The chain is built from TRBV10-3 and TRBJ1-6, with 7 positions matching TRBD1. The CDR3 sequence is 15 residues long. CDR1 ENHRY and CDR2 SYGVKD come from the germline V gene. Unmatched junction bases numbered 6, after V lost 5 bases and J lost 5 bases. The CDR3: CAISPDRADNSPLHF. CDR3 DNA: TGTGCCATCAGTCCCGACAGGGCCGATAATTCACCCCTCCACTTT.

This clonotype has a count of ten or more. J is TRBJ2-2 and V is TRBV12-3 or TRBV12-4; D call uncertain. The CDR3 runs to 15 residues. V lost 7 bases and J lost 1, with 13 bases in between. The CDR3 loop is CASTSVGMNTGELFF. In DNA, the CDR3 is TGTGCCAGCACCTCGGTAGGGATGAACACCGGGGAGCTGTTTTTT.

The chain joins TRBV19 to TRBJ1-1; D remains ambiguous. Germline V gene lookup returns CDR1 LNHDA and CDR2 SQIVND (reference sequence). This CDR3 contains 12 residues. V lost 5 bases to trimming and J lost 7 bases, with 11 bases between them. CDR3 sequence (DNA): TGTGCCAGTAGTGCCACAAGGAGTGAAGCTTTCTTT. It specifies CASSATRSEAFF.

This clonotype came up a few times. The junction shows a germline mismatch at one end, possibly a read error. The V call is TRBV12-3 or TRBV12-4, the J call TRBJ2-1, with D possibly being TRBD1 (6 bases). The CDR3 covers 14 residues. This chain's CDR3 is CASRHSSGENVQFF. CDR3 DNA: TGTGCCAGCAGACATAGCTCAGGGGAGAATGTGCAGTTCTTC.

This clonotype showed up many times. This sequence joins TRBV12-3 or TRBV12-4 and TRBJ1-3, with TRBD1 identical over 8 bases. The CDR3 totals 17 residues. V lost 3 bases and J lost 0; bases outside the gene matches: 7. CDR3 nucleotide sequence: TGTGCCAGCAGTTTGCAGGGGGCCCTCGTCTCTGGAAACACCATATATTTT. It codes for CASSLQGALVSGNTIYF.

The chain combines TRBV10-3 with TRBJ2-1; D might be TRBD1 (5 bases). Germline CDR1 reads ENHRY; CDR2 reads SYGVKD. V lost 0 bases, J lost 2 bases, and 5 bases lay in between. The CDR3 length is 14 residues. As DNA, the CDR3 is TGTGCCATCAGTGAGTCGGACACCTACAATGAGCAGTTCTTC. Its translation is CAISESDTYNEQFF.

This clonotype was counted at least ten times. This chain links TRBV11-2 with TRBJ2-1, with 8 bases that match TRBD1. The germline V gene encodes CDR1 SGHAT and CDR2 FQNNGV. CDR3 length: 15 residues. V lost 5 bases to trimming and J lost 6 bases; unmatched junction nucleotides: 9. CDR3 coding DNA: TGTGCCAGCAGCCGGACAGGGAAAGATCGCAATGAGCAGTTCTTC. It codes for CASSRTGKDRNEQFF.

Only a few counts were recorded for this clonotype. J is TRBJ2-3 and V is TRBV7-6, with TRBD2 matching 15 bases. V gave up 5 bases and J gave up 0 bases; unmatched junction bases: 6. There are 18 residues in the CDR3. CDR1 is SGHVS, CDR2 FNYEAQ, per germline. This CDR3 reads CASSRTSGGAGSTDTQYF. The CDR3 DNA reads TGTGCCAGCAGCCGGACTAGCGGGGGGGCGGGTAGCACAGATACGCAGTATTTT.

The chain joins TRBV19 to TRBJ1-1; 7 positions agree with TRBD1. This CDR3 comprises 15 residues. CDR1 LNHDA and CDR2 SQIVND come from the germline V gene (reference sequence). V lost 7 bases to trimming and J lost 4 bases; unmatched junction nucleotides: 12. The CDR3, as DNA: TGTGCCAGTAACCCGACAGGGTCCAGAAGCACTGAAGCTTTCTTT. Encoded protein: CASNPTGSRSTEAFF. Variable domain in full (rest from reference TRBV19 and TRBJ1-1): DGGITQSPKYLFRKEGQNVTLSCEQNLNHDAMYWYRQDPGQGLRLIYYSQIVNDFQKGDIAEGYSVSREKKESFPLTVTSAQKNPTAFYLCASNPTGSRSTEAFFGQGTRLTVV.

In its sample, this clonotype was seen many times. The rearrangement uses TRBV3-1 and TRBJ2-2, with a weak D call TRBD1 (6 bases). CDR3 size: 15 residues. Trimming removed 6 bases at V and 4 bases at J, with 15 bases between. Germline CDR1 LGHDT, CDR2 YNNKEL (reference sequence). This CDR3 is CASRQQGSITGELFF. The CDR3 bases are TGTGCCAGCAGGCAACAGGGATCTATCACCGGGGAGCTGTTTTTT.

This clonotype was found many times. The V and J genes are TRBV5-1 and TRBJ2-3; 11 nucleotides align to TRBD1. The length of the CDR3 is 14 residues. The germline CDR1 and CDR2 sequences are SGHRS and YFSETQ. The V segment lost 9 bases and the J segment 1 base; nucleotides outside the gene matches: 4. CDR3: CATRTGGGTDTQYF. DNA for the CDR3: TGCGCCACCAGGACAGGGGGCGGCACAGATACGCAGTATTTT.

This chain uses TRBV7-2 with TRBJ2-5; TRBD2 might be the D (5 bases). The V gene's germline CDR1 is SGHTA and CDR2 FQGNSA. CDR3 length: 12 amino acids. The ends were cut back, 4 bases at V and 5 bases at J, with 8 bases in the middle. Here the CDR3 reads CASSYQRETQYF. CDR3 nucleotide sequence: TGTGCCAGCAGCTACCAGCGGGAGACCCAGTACTTC.

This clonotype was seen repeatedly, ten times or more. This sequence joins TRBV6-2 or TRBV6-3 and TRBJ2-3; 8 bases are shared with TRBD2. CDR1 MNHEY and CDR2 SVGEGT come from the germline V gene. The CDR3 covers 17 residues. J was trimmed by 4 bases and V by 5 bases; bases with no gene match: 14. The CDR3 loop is CASSERPDGGAADTQYF. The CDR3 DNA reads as TGTGCCAGCAGTGAAAGGCCGGACGGGGGGGCGGCAGATACGCAGTATTTT.